This T cell receptor beta chain was found in a study of Ad26.COV2.S vaccination and SARS-CoV-2 variants. Assay used: immunoSEQ multiplex PCR; TCRdb lists only in-frame clones, some missing. The sample lists some 640,000 clones, roughly 90% occurring once. Overall study findings and caveats: After vaccination, substantial breadth of spike-specific CD8+ and CD4+ responses was reported.

Notes on this clone: Its antigen is not known.

Described treatment: over 15 received Ad26.COV2.S at low or high dose, single or two shots; about 5 received placebo; per-sample allocation not given. Specimen acquisition occurred on day 63 following the initial vaccine or placebo injection. Germline V lookup: CDR1 SNHLY, CDR2 FYNNEI. Trimming removed 6 bases from V and 5 bases from J; junction bases left unmatched: 3. The CDR3 extends over 13 amino acids. The source is a person aged 18-60 years who received the Ad26.COV2.S COVID-19 vaccine or a placebo. The chain links TRBV2 to TRBJ2-5, with 10 positions matching TRBD1. Here the sequenced sample was peripheral blood, taken in a trial of Ad26.COV2.S vaccine versus placebo. In DNA, the CDR3 is TGTGCCAGCAGATGGGGACAGGGGGAGACCCAGTACTTC. Translating it yields CASRWGQGETQYF.